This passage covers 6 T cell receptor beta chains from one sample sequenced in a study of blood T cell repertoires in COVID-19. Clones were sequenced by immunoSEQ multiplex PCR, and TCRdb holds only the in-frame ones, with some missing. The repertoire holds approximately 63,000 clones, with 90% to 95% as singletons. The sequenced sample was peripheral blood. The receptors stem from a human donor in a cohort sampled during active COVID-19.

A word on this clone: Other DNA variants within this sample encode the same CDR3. CDR3 amino acids: CASSVAGRDYEQYF. The CDR3 bases are TGTGCCAGCAGCGTAGCCGGGAGGGATTACGAGCAGTACTTC. V and J are TRBV9 and TRBJ2-7; 8 bases line up with TRBD2. V shed 0 bases and J 4 bases; nucleotides not matched to a gene: 3. The CDR3 is made up of 14 amino acids. CDR1 SGDLS and CDR2 YYNGEE come from the germline V gene.

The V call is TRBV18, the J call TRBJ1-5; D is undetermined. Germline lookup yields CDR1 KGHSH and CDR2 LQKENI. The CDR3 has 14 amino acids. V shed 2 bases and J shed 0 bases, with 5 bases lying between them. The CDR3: CASSPSYSNQPQHF. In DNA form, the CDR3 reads TGTGCCAGCTCACCATCGTATAGCAATCAGCCCCAGCATTTT.

The CDR3 region is CAWSGGLDNSPLHF. The CDR3 DNA sequence: TGTGCCTGGAGCGGGGGGCTCGATAATTCACCCCTCCACTTT. This sequence joins TRBV30 and TRBJ1-6; tentative D call: TRBD1 (6 bases). The V and J ends lost 3 bases and 5 bases respectively, with 11 bases between them. Germline lookup yields CDR1 GTSNPN and CDR2 SVGIG (reference sequence). This CDR3 comprises 14 residues.

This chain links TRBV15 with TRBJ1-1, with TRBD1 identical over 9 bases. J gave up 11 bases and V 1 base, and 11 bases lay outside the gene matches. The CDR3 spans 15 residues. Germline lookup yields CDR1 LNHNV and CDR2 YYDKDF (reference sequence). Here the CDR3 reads CATSRGDRDYVAAFF. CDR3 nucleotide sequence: TGTGCCACCAGCAGAGGGGACAGGGATTACGTGGCCGCTTTCTTT.

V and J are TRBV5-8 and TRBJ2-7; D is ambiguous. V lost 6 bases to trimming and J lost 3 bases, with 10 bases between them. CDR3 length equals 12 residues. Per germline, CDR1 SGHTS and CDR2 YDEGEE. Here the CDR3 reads CASTRKRYEQYF. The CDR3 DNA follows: TGTGCCAGCACCCGGAAGCGCTACGAGCAGTACTTC.

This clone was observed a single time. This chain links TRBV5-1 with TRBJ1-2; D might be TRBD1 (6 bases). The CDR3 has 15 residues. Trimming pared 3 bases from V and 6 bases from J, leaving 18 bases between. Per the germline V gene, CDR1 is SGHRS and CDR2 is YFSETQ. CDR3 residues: CASSWGPGNLDGYTF. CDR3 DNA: TGCGCCAGCAGCTGGGGGCCAGGGAATTTGGATGGCTACACCTTC.